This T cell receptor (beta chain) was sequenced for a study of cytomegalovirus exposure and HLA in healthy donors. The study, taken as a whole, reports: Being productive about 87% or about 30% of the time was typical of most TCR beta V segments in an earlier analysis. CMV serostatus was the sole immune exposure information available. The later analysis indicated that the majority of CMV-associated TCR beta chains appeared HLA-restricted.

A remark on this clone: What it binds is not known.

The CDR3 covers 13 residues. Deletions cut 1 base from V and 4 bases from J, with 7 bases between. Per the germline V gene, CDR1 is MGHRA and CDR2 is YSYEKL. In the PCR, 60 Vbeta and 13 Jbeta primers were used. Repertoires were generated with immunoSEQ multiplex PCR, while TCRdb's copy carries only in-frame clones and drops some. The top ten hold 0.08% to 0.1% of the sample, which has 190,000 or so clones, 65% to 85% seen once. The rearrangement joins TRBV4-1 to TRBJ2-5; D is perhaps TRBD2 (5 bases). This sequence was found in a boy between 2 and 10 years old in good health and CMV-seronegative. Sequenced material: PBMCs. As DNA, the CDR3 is TGCGCCAGCAGCCAAGTGGAGGTAGAGACCCAGTACTTC. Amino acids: CASSQVEVETQYF.